The 25 T cell receptor beta chains in this list originate from one sample, sequenced in a study of blood T cell repertoires in COVID-19. The repertoire was sequenced with immunoSEQ multiplex PCR; TCRdb's copy has only in-frame clones and lacks some. The sample lists approximately 210,000 clones, about four fifths occurring once. The sequencing input was peripheral blood. The receptors derive from a woman over 75 with COVID-19, enrolled during active disease.

The chain employs TRBV4-2 and TRBJ2-3; D not certain. Looked up from germline, CDR1 is LGHNA and CDR2 is YNFKEQ. V gave up 0 bases and J gave up 7 bases, with 11 bases separating them. This CDR3 is 14 amino acids long. CDR3 sequence reads: CASSQDVSPNTQYF. DNA for the CDR3: TGTGCCAGCAGCCAAGATGTTAGCCCCAATACGCAGTATTTT.

The chain recombines TRBV6-6 with TRBJ2-2, with TRBD2 identical over 8 bases. Trimming cost V 5 bases and J 4 bases; bases outside gene matches: 9. From germline, CDR1 is MNHNY and CDR2 SVGAGI (reference sequence). This CDR3 is built from 16 residues. The CDR3 nucleotides read TGTGCCAGCAGTCCACCCGGGACTAGTAGCACCGGGGAGCTGTTTTTT. Amino acid sequence: CASSPPGTSSTGELFF.

The genes are TRBV7-2 and TRBJ2-7; 8 positions agree with TRBD2. The CDR3 runs 14 residues. V shed 4 bases, J shed 2 bases, and the junction held 4 bases outside the gene matches. The germline V gene has CDR1 SGHTA and CDR2 FQGNSA. The CDR3 spells CASSYGTSAYEQYF. In DNA, the CDR3 is TGTGCCAGCAGCTACGGGACTAGTGCCTACGAGCAGTACTTC.

This sequence joins TRBV3-1 (or the pseudogene TRBV3-2) and TRBJ2-2; 7 bases are a match to TRBD2. This CDR3 region has 17 residues. The germline CDR1 and CDR2 sequences are LGHDT and YNNKEL (reference sequence). V was clipped by 4 bases and J by 5 bases; unmatched bases: 13. The CDR3 DNA is TGTGCCAGCAGCCCGGTGGGCGGGACTATATCAACCGGGGAGCTGTTTTTT. Amino acid sequence: CASSPVGGTISTGELFF.

J is TRBJ2-5 and V is TRBV5-1, with a possible D match to TRBD1 (6 bases). The CDR3 is 13 residues long. Deletions cut 0 bases from V and 3 bases from J, with 6 bases between. Germline V gives CDR1 SGHRS, CDR2 YFSETQ. CDR3 sequence: CASSLGTEETQYF. CDR3 sequence (DNA): TGCGCCAGCAGCTTGGGGACAGAAGAGACCCAGTACTTC.

The chain employs TRBV27 and TRBJ2-7; weak D call: TRBD2 (5 bases). The V gene lost 5 bases and the J gene lost 6 bases, with 11 bases spanning the gap. The CDR3 is 12 residues long. From germline, CDR1 is MNHEY and CDR2 SMNVEV (reference sequence). CDR3 loop: CASSTRSTEQYF. The CDR3 DNA is TGTGCCAGCAGTACTAGGAGCACCGAGCAGTACTTC.

This clone was detected a few times. The rearrangement joins TRBV4-1 to TRBJ1-1; D perhaps matches TRBD1 (5 bases). The V end lost 6 bases, the J end lost 1 base, and 9 bases lay between the germline ends. The germline V gene encodes CDR1 MGHRA and CDR2 YSYEKL. This CDR3 region has 13 residues. The CDR3 is CASRITGNTEAFF. The CDR3, as DNA: TGCGCCAGCAGGATAACAGGGAACACTGAAGCTTTCTTT.

CDR3 in amino acids: CASTRDRGGNSPLHF. DNA of the CDR3: TGTGCCAGCACTAGAGACAGGGGGGGTAATTCACCCCTCCACTTT. The rearrangement uses TRBV2 and TRBJ1-6; TRBD1 agrees at 9 bases. V was clipped by 7 bases and J by 6 bases; unmatched bases: 7. The CDR3 contains 15 residues. Per germline, CDR1 SNHLY and CDR2 FYNNEI. Combining the CDR3 with reference TRBV2 and TRBJ1-6 gives the whole variable domain EPEVTQTPSHQVTQMGQEVILRCVPISNHLYFYWYRQILGQKVEFLVSFYNNEISEKSEIFDDQFSVERPDGSNFTLKIRSTKLEDSAMYFCASTRDRGGNSPLHFGNGTRLTVT.

V usage is TRBV4-1 and J usage is TRBJ2-3; weak D call: TRBD2 (5 bases). Germline assignment: CDR1 MGHRA and CDR2 YSYEKL. The V and J ends lost 3 bases and 10 bases respectively, with 17 bases between them. The CDR3 runs to 14 residues. CDR3 nucleotides: TGCGCCAGCAGCCAGGGTTCACTAGTCTTAGCGCAGTATTTT. It yields the protein CASSQGSLVLAQYF.

The genes are TRBV21-1 and TRBJ2-1; the D call in the table, TRBD2, was not verified against the DNA. TRBV21-1 is a documented pseudogene. CDR3 length: 18 residues. This chain's CDR3 is CASSKEGEGLAGVNEQFF. The CDR3, as DNA: TGTGCCAGCAGCAAAGAAGGGGAGGGACTAGCGGGAGTTAATGAGCAGTTCTTC.

The genes are TRBV3-1 (or the pseudogene TRBV3-2) and TRBJ2-2, with D perhaps TRBD1 (5 bases). Looked up from germline, CDR1 is LGHDT and CDR2 is YNNKEL (reference sequence). V lost 2 bases and J 3 bases, leaving 10 bases between the germline ends. CDR3 length equals 15 residues. Written as DNA, the CDR3 is TGTGCCAGCAGCCAATTGGGGCCGGACACCGGGGAGCTGTTTTTT. It encodes CASSQLGPDTGELFF.

This chain joins TRBV27 and TRBJ1-2; TRBD1 matches at 10 bases. The CDR3 is 15 residues long. The V and J ends lost 5 bases and 5 bases, in that order; junction bases with no gene match: 8. In germline, CDR1 is MNHEY, CDR2 SMNVEV (reference sequence). The CDR3 DNA follows: TGTGCCAGCAGTAATCCGGGACAGGGGAGGTATGGCTACACCTTC. It is translated as CASSNPGQGRYGYTF.

This chain uses TRBV9 with TRBJ2-3; 9 nucleotides align to TRBD2. Losses at the gene ends were 0 bases for V and 6 bases for J; bases not matched to a gene: 5. The CDR3 covers 15 residues. Germline V gene sequence: CDR1 SGDLS, CDR2 YYNGEE. The CDR3 is CASSVVAGGRDTQYF. CDR3 DNA: TGTGCCAGCAGCGTAGTTGCGGGGGGGAGGGATACGCAGTATTTT.

The V call is TRBV4-2, the J call TRBJ2-1; 8 bases line up with TRBD1. V was clipped by 3 bases and J by 4 bases; unmatched bases: 8. The CDR3 runs to 16 residues. Per germline, CDR1 LGHNA and CDR2 YNFKEQ. DNA for the CDR3: TGTGCCAGCAGCCACGTGGACAGGGACAGGTACAATGAGCAGTTCTTC. This gives the protein CASSHVDRDRYNEQFF.

This chain uses TRBV28 with TRBJ2-3; D is perhaps TRBD1 (5 bases). Germline CDR1 MDHEN, CDR2 SYDVKM. Trimming shortened V by 4 bases and J by 0 bases, and 23 bases separated the two germline ends. CDR3 length equals 19 residues. CDR3 bases: TGTGCCAGCAGTTCACCGGTAACAGGAGATCCAACTAGCACAGATACGCAGTATTTT. Translating it yields CASSSPVTGDPTSTDTQYF. Based on the CDR3 plus reference TRBV28 and TRBJ2-3, the full variable domain is DVKVTQSSRYLVKRTGEKVFLECVQDMDHENMFWYRQDPGLGLRLIYFSYDVKMKEKGDIPEGYSVSREKKERFSLILESASTNQTSMYLCASSSPVTGDPTSTDTQYFGPGTRLTVL.

The J gene is TRBJ2-7, the V gene TRBV5-6; D ambiguous. The CDR3 has 14 residues. V lost 1 base and J lost 2, with 10 bases in between. The germline CDR1 and CDR2 sequences are SGHDT and YYEEEE. The CDR3 loop reads CASSLLQTAYEQYF. The CDR3 region has the DNA TGTGCCAGCAGCTTGTTACAGACCGCCTACGAGCAGTACTTC.

The count of this clone is one. This chain joins TRBV5-1 and TRBJ2-7; D is perhaps TRBD2 (6 bases). Trimming stripped 4 bases from V and 6 bases from J, with 17 bases between. The CDR3 spans 14 residues. Germline values: CDR1 SGHRS, CDR2 YFSETQ. The CDR3 DNA reads TGCGCCAGCAGCCCGCGGTCCCGGGGGAGCGAGCAGTACTTC. Translating it yields CASSPRSRGSEQYF.

The chain carries TRBV19 and TRBJ1-6; D gene ambiguous. This CDR3 comprises 15 residues. CDR1 LNHDA and CDR2 SQIVND come from the germline V gene (reference sequence). V lost 7 bases and J 0 bases, leaving 10 bases between the germline ends. Here the CDR3 DNA reads TGTGCCAGTAAAGTGGAGTACTCCTATAATTCACCCCTCCACTTT. As protein: CASKVEYSYNSPLHF.

This clone was seen only once. The chain couples TRBV2 to TRBJ2-7; 8 bases line up with TRBD2. Germline-derived CDR1 and CDR2 are SNHLY and FYNNEI. CDR3 length: 14 amino acids. The ends lost 3 bases at V and 6 bases at J; junction bases unmatched: 7. The CDR3 spells CASSDSAGALEQYF. As DNA, the CDR3 is TGTGCCAGCAGTGACTCAGCGGGGGCCCTCGAGCAGTACTTC. Looking up the rest from reference TRBV2 and TRBJ2-7 gives the full variable domain: EPEVTQTPSHQVTQMGQEVILRCVPISNHLYFYWYRQILGQKVEFLVSFYNNEISEKSEIFDDQFSVERPDGSNFTLKIRSTKLEDSAMYFCASSDSAGALEQYFGPGTRLTVT.

V gene TRBV19 combines with J gene TRBJ2-1, with 7 nucleotides matching TRBD2. The CDR3 is 16 residues long. CDR1 and CDR2 (germline): LNHDA, SQIVND (reference sequence). Germline trimming cut 6 bases from V and 0 bases from J; bases unmatched to any gene: 8. CDR3 in DNA: TGTGCCAGTAGACCCCCCGGCGGGAGCTCCTACAATGAGCAGTTCTTC. This encodes CASRPPGGSSYNEQFF.

A few counts support this clone. Other DNA sequences in the sample encode the same CDR3. This chain connects TRBV9 to TRBJ2-1; TRBD1 matches at 9 bases. CDR1 and CDR2 (germline): SGDLS, YYNGEE. The CDR3 totals 16 residues. Germline trimming cut 0 bases from V and 4 bases from J; bases unmatched to any gene: 5. Here the CDR3 DNA reads TGTGCCAGCAGCGTAGCCCCGGGACAGGGATACAATGAGCAGTTCTTC. Amino acids: CASSVAPGQGYNEQFF.

This sequence joins TRBV10-2 and TRBJ2-6; weak D call: TRBD2 (5 bases). V was shortened by 0 bases and J by 2 bases, with 8 bases between the two germline ends. CDR1 is WSHSY and CDR2 is SAAADI in the germline V gene. The CDR3 is 16 amino acids. The CDR3 sequence: CASSESTGAGANVLTF. In DNA form, the CDR3 reads TGCGCCAGCAGTGAGTCGACCGGGGCTGGGGCCAACGTCCTGACTTTC.

The J gene is TRBJ1-2, the V gene TRBV2, with 9 bases aligning to TRBD1. The J segment lost 7 bases and the V segment lost 4 bases, leaving 4 bases of the junction unmatched. Germline V gives CDR1 SNHLY, CDR2 FYNNEI. The CDR3 totals 13 residues. The CDR3 region is CASSAGQGVGYTF. CDR3 sequence (DNA): TGTGCCAGCAGTGCGGGACAGGGCGTTGGCTACACCTTC.

The chain carries TRBV5-1 and TRBJ2-2; the match to TRBD1 covers 7 bases. V dropped 2 bases and J dropped 2; count of bases not matched to a gene: 9. Germline lookup yields CDR1 SGHRS and CDR2 YFSETQ. This CDR3 spans 17 amino acids. The DNA for the CDR3 is TGCGCCAGCAGCTTAGGACAGGACTTCACAAACACCGGGGAGCTGTTTTTT. Amino acid sequence: CASSLGQDFTNTGELFF.

This rearrangement joins TRBV2 to TRBJ1-4; D not resolved. CDR1 is SNHLY and CDR2 is FYNNEI in the germline V gene. CDR3 length equals 11 residues. V lost 6 bases and J 5 bases, leaving 4 bases between the germline ends. This CDR3 is CASSPNEKLFF. Here the CDR3 DNA reads TGTGCCAGCAGCCCAAATGAAAAACTGTTTTTT.